This entry is about one T cell receptor (beta chain). Its antigen specificity is not known. No much larger clone is present one base from it, and per-base qualities are unavailable. The time point label, read with the paper, signifies: human tissue collected at research (rapid) autopsy. For comparison, three non-HCT patients with other cancers were selected retrospectively, each having at least five GI tract samples and no known GI disease at death. After a median post-mortem interval of around 10 hours, the autopsy tissues collected included GI sites spanning esophagus to rectum, along with liver, skin and lymphoid organs including spleen. Autopsy specimens were bisected, with one portion flash-frozen in liquid nitrogen and the remainder formalin-fixed, and GI outer muscle layers were removed. To extract genomic DNA from frozen tissues, either the Mag-Bind Blood & Tissue DNA HDQ 96 Kit on a Chemagic 360 or the DNeasy Blood & Tissue Kit was used. Because of concern about red blood cell contamination, extracted DNA underwent additional purification with the Genomic DNA Clean & Concentrator-25 kit.

V ends up 4 bases short and J 1 base short, with an unmatched junction base count of 9. The CDR3 has 16 amino acids, counting the end cysteine and phenylalanine. Only CDR3 DNA is held: 48 bases, read in frame from base 1. According to the germline V gene, CDR1 reads SNHLY and CDR2 reads FYNNEI. The data were obtained in a study of tissue T cells after allogeneic stem cell transplantation (dated by TCRdb to the early 2020s). Regarding the complete study: For tissues with multiple samples, a pathologist reviewed H&E sections and gave sequencing priority to samples with histologically apparent lymphocytes. The study profiled TCR beta repertoires in many tissues obtained from research autopsies of patients with and without GVHD, and also in mouse models of GVHD. On the human side, the study was prospective and observational, with no blinding or randomization.

Library prep was done by the immunoSEQ multiplex PCR assay. TCRbeta CDR3 sequencing was performed at survey depth by Adaptive Biotechnologies, and CDR3 sequences, V/J genes, productive frequency and template counts were reported. TCR beta CDR3 regions were amplified from genomic DNA rather than RNA. Per the original workflow: Jensen-Shannon divergence was used to quantify pairwise repertoire overlap between tissues, with a value of 1 indicating complete divergence and a value of 0 indicating identical repertoires. Tissues were clustered by single-linkage agglomerative hierarchical clustering of pairwise JSD values and displayed as dendrograms. GLIPH2 was applied to all patient samples using simulation_depth 1000, kmer_min_depth 3, and cdr3_length_cutoff 8, and only groups with more than two unique CDR3s were retained. A standardized tissue-overlap score was generated by extrapolating Jaccard GLIPH-group overlap across patients to a standard repertoire size of 1000 clones. Linear mixed-effect models, with tissue included as a fixed effect and individual included as a random effect, were used to assess associations of diversity with clinical or experimental variables. As stored in TCRdb, this immuneACCESS dataset retains in-frame rearrangements with V and J assigned. A fraction of the clones does not appear; measured against another copy, unresolved V genes explain less than half of the discrepancy, and the remainder lacks a known reason. V and J calls and clone size are as listed in that table; D and trimming were resolved from the DNA. This sample lists a few thousand clones; almost 70% were detected once. The ten largest clonotypes hold less than 9.5% of the sample.

Study-level results and caveats: Blood samples were not available from the non-GVHD comparator patients. The study did not determine which tissue TCRs were alloreactive or antigen-specific, and some clones might have been persisting host cells. A small and clinically heterogeneous patient cohort was studied, and sampling depth was acknowledged as a limitation. Not many T cell clones showed up in more than one patient, yet clustering based on motifs uncovered repertoire signatures that were shared across patients in a tissue-specific way. In both patients and mice, T cells from blood and spleen covered only a limited part of the TCR repertoire found in tissues. Within patients, how anatomically similar tissues were was a major factor shaping TCR repertoire composition, regardless of disease or transplant status.

The source material was tissue from the colon, sampled at autopsy. The sequence derives from a female donor of 60 years or more with lung cancer. The receptor chain draws on TRBV2 and TRBJ2-7; the junction holds 8 bases that match TRBD2. Here the CDR3 is given as CASSVIAGHTSYEQYF. In nucleotide form, the sequence is TGTGCCAGCAGTGTAATAGCGGGACATACTTCCTACGAGCAGTACTTC.